These T cell receptor beta chains were read from a single sample in a study of T cell responses to AZD1222 COVID-19 vaccine. Produced via immunoSEQ multiplex PCR; TCRdb's table is partial and in-frame only. The sample includes about 86,000 clones, approximately 89% seen only once; the top ten take over 4%. The input for sequencing was peripheral blood, taken 28 days after the second AZD1222 dose. The receptors stem from an adult who received the AZD1222 COVID-19 vaccine. Each CDR3 is given with its conserved first and last residue. The D gene is left open where the match is weak. Size is omitted from some rows. Given values are once, few, many or a class for expanded clones.

14 | TRBJ1-1 | NA | TRBD1 | TRBV19 | TGTGCCAGTAGTCCCCGGGACAGGGACACTGAAGCTTTCTTT | CASSPRDRDTEAFF
11 | TRBJ1-1 | NA | TRBD1 | TRBV29-1 | TGCAGCGTACGACAGGGCCTTGAAGCTTTCTTT | CSVRQGLEAFF
16 | TRBJ2-4 | once | TRBD2 | TRBV5-8 | TGTGCCAGCAGCTTTAAGCGGGGGTCTGTCAAAAACATTCAGTACTTC | CASSFKRGSVKNIQYF
13 | TRBJ2-1 | few | NA | TRBV5-6 | TGTGCCAGCAGCCTAGGACCCTACAATGAGCAGTTCTTC | CASSLGPYNEQFF
17 | TRBJ2-2 | NA | TRBD1 | TRBV23-1 | TGCGCCAGCAGAAACCGATTCAGGGGGATGAACACCGGGGAGCTGTTTTTT | CASRNRFRGMNTGELFF
14 | TRBJ2-3 | NA | NA | TRBV5-8 | TGTGCCAGCAGCTTGGGTTTCGGCACAGATACGCAGTATTTT | CASSLGFGTDTQYF
17 | TRBJ2-5 | NA | NA | TRBV28 | TGTGCCAGCAGTTTGGCCCTGGACAGCCGGAACCAAGAGACCCAGTACTTC | CASSLALDSRNQETQYF
16 | TRBJ2-5 | once | TRBD2 | TRBV5-1 | TGCGCCAGCAGCCCCACGGGTAGCGGGATCCAAGAGACCCAGTACTTC | CASSPTGSGIQETQYF
17 | TRBJ1-2 | NA | TRBD1 | TRBV7-8 | TGTGCCAGCAGCCCTAAGCTCCGGGACAGGGGGGGCTATGGCTACACCTTC | CASSPKLRDRGGYGYTF
16 | TRBJ2-7 | few | NA | TRBV4-3 | TGCGCCAGCAGCCAAGGCAGTAGCGTGGGCTCCTACGAGCAGTACTTC | CASSQGSSVGSYEQYF
15 | TRBJ1-3 | few | NA | TRBV4-1 | TGCGCCAGCAGCCCACGGACAGTCTCTGGAAACACCATATATTTT | CASSPRTVSGNTIYF
13 | TRBJ2-6 | NA | NA | TRBV9 | TGTGCCAGCAGCGTTCCTGGGGCCAACGTCCTGACTTTC | CASSVPGANVLTF
14 | TRBJ2-1 | once | NA | TRBV25-1 | TGTGCCAGCAGCAGAACGTCCGGGGTCGGCGAGCAGTTCTTC | CASSRTSGVGEQFF
16 | TRBJ2-7 | once | TRBD1 | TRBV5-4 | TGTGCCAGCAGCTTACCTCCGGGACAGGAGGACTACGAGCAGTACTTC | CASSLPPGQEDYEQYF
14 | TRBJ1-1 | once | NA | TRBV4-1 | TGCGCCAGCAGCCGGAACGTGGGCGTCCCTGAAGCTTTCTTT | CASSRNVGVPEAFF
16 | TRBJ1-4 | NA | NA | TRBV6-1 | TGTGCCAGCAGTGAAGCTTCAAGAGCTAAAAATGAAAAACTGTTTTTT | CASSEASRAKNEKLFF
12 | TRBJ1-2 | NA | NA | TRBV10-2 | TGCGCCAGCAGTGAGTCGGGACATGGCTACACCTTC | CASSESGHGYTF
16 | TRBJ2-4 | many | TRBD2 | TRBV6-1 | TGTGCCAGCAGTGAAGATGTAGCTCGGGGGGTCGACATTCAGTACTTC | CASSEDVARGVDIQYF
15 | TRBJ1-1 | NA | NA | TRBV5-5 | TGTGCCAGCAGCCGGGCGCGGTTGGGAGGAACTGAAGCTTTCTTT | CASSRARLGGTEAFF
18 | TRBJ2-3 | once | NA | TRBV18 | TGTGCCAGCTCACCACCGGTCTCCGTCTACCGCGATACAGATACGCAGTATTTT | CASSPPVSVYRDTDTQYF
13 | TRBJ1-2 | NA | NA | TRBV5-5 | TGTGCCAGCAGCCTACCGCGGGGGGACGGCTACACCTTC | CASSLPRGDGYTF
15 | TRBJ1-6 | NA | TRBD1 | TRBV4-3 | TGCGCCAGCAGCCAAGTGGACAGGGGCGATTCACCCCTCCACTTT | CASSQVDRGDSPLHF
13 | TRBJ1-2 | NA | NA | TRBV23-1 | TGCGCCAGCAGCCGGGTCAGGGTCTATGGCTACACCTTC | CASSRVRVYGYTF
13 | TRBJ2-5 | NA | TRBD1 | TRBV7-9 | TGTGCCTGGGACAGCCCTACCCAAGAGACCCAGTACTTC | CAWDSPTQETQYF
17 | TRBJ1-1 | NA | NA | TRBV4-1 | TGCGCCAGCAGCCAAGCGTTTCAGGGGTGGGGGAACACTGAAGCTTTCTTT | CASSQAFQGWGNTEAFF
16 | TRBJ2-3 | NA | TRBD2 | TRBV3-1/TRBV3-2 | TGTGCCAGCAGCCCCCGTAGCGGGGGGGTGACAGATACGCAGTATTTT | CASSPRSGGVTDTQYF
13 | TRBJ1-4 | NA | NA | TRBV19 | TGTGCCAGTAGTATTTCAGCGGAGGGAAAACTGTTTTTT | CASSISAEGKLFF
17 | TRBJ2-7 | NA | NA | TRBV24-1 | TGTGCCACCAGTACGGAGCAGGTTCCGATTGTAGCCTACGAGCAGTACTTC | CATSTEQVPIVAYEQYF
12 | TRBJ1-2 | NA | NA | TRBV5-1 | TGCGCCAGCAGCTTGGGGCTAAGTAACTACACCTTC | CASSLGLSNYTF
15 | TRBJ1-4 | NA | NA | TRBV19 | TGTGCCAGTAGGCAACCGGGAAAAAGAGGCGAAAAACTGTTTTTT | CASRQPGKRGEKLFF
16 | TRBJ2-3 | NA | NA | TRBV9 | TGTGCCAGCAGTGATAGTCTCAATAATCTCAACTATACGCAGTATTTT | CASSDSLNNLNYTQYF
13 | TRBJ2-5 | NA | NA | TRBV28 | TGTGCCAGCATTGGAGGGAAACAAGAGACCCAGTACTTC | CASIGGKQETQYF
16 | TRBJ2-1 | NA | TRBD2 | TRBV28 | TGTGCCAGCAGTCCCCCGGGAGGGGCGGTCTACAATGAGCAGTTCTTC | CASSPPGGAVYNEQFF
16 | TRBJ1-1 | few | NA | TRBV6-2/TRBV6-3 | TGTGCCAGCAGTTACTTAGGACGGGAAGTGAACACTGAAGCTTTCTTT | CASSYLGREVNTEAFF
14 | TRBJ2-5 | NA | TRBD2 | TRBV5-6 | TGTGCCAGCAGCCTTGGCGGGGGAGGGGAGACCCAGTACTTC | CASSLGGGGETQYF
14 | TRBJ1-5 | once | NA | TRBV2 | TGTGCCAGCAGTCGGACAGAGGGCAATCAGCCCCAGCATTTT | CASSRTEGNQPQHF
15 | TRBJ2-3 | NA | NA | TRBV9 | TGTGCCAGCAGCGTAGAAGGACAGCGCACAGATACGCAGTATTTT | CASSVEGQRTDTQYF
14 | TRBJ2-5 | NA | TRBD1 | TRBV5-1 | TGCGCCAGCAGCGTAGACAGGGCCCAAGAGACCCAGTACTTC | CASSVDRAQETQYF
15 | TRBJ2-3 | NA | NA | TRBV9 | TGTGCCAGCACCTTGGGGGGGGCCGACACAGATACGCAGTATTTT | CASTLGGADTDTQYF
18 | TRBJ1-4 | once | NA | TRBV4-2 | TGTGCCAGCAGCCAAGAAGGGCAGGGGCGGGGAACTAATGAAAAACTGTTTTTT | CASSQEGQGRGTNEKLFF
14 | TRBJ2-5 | NA | NA | TRBV7-8 | TGTGCCAGCAGCTTATCCTGGGGGCAAGAGACCCAGTACTTC | CASSLSWGQETQYF
13 | TRBJ1-2 | NA | NA | TRBV27 | TGTGCCAGCAGCCTAGCAAAGGGGGATGGCTACACCTTC | CASSLAKGDGYTF
15 | TRBJ2-7 | NA | TRBD1 | TRBV5-4 | TGTGCCAGCAGCCGAACCGGGACAGGGGACTACGAGCAGTACTTC | CASSRTGTGDYEQYF
16 | TRBJ2-2 | NA | TRBD1 | TRBV27 | TGTGCCACCTGGGACAGGGTCGGTTCCAACACCGGGGAGCTGTTTTTT | CATWDRVGSNTGELFF
14 | TRBJ1-2 | NA | NA | TRBV19 | TGTGCCAGTAGTAATAGTGTGGCCGGATATGGCTACACCTTC | CASSNSVAGYGYTF
14 | TRBJ1-1 | once | NA | TRBV6-5 | TGTGCCAGCAGCCCCGGATGGGGGGACACTGAAGCTTTCTTT | CASSPGWGDTEAFF
20 | TRBJ1-5 | NA | NA | TRBV7-8 | TGTGCCAGCAGCTTGCGGCCCAAACAGGGCCAAGAGTATAGCAATCAGCCCCAGCATTTT | CASSLRPKQGQEYSNQPQHF
14 | TRBJ1-2 | NA | NA | TRBV2 | TGTGCCAGCAGTGAAGCGCTTAAGGGCTATGGCTACACCTTC | CASSEALKGYGYTF
16 | TRBJ2-3 | NA | TRBD2 | TRBV27 | TGTGCCAGCAGTTTAGTCCTAGCGGGATCCTCAGATACGCAGTATTTT | CASSLVLAGSSDTQYF
15 | TRBJ2-7 | NA | NA | TRBV5-6 | TGTGCCAGCAGCTTGTACGTGGACAGCTCCTACGAGCAGTACTTC | CASSLYVDSSYEQYF
14 | TRBJ2-5 | once | NA | TRBV7-2 | TGTGCCAGCAGCCGCGGAGGCTACCAAGAGACCCAGTACTTC | CASSRGGYQETQYF